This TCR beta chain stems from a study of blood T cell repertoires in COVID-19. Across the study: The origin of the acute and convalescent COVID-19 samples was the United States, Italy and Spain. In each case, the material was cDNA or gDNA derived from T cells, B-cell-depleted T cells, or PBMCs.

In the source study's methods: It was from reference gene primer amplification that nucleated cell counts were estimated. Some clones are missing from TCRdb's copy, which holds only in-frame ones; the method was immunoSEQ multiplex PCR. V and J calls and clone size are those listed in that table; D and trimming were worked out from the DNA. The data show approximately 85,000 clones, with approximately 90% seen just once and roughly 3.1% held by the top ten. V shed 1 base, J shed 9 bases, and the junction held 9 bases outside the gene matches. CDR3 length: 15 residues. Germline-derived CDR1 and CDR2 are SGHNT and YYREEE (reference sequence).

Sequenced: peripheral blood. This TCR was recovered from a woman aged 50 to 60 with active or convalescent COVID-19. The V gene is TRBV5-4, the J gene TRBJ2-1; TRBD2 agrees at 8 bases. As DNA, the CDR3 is TGTGCCAGCAGCTTGTTCGGACTAGCATATGGTGAGCAGTTCTTC. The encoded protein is CASSLFGLAYGEQFF.